The 31 T cell receptor beta chains listed next were all sequenced from one sample in a study of T-cell reconstitution after alpha-beta-depleted transplantation in children. Researchers prepared the TCRbeta library using unique molecular identifiers, the study reports. Each CDR3 protein gets one entry after TCRdb re-called the PCR reads with MiXCR. The sample has under 850,000 distinct CDR3 sequences, less than 15% seen once; the top ten hold about 0.77%. The sequencing used PBMCs, collected before TCRalphabeta/CD19-depleted stem cell transplant. These receptors all stem from a girl aged 2 to 9 with congenital amegakaryocytic thrombocytopenia, due to receive a stem cell transplant.

In its sample, this clonotype was seen many times. V gene TRBV5-5 combines with J gene TRBJ1-1; 11 bases agree with TRBD1. V lost 4 bases and J lost 6; bases outside the gene matches: 8. This CDR3 has 15 residues. The germline gives CDR1 SGHKS, CDR2 YYEKEE (reference sequence). The CDR3 region has the DNA TGTGCCAGCAGCCCATGGACAGGGGGCGTCGCTGAAGCTTTCTTT. Its protein product is CASSPWTGGVAEAFF.

This clonotype came up many times. The chain has TRBV2 and TRBJ2-7, with TRBD2 matching over 12 bases. From germline, CDR1 is SNHLY and CDR2 FYNNEI. The J segment lost 2 bases and the V segment lost 6 bases, leaving 8 bases of the junction unmatched. The CDR3 consists of 16 residues. The DNA for the CDR3 is TGTGCCAGCAGCCTAAATCTAGCGGGAGGGCCCTACGAGCAGTACTTC. As protein: CASSLNLAGGPYEQYF.

The chain combines TRBV4-1 with TRBJ2-7; possibly TRBD2 for D (6 bases). V lost 0 bases to trimming and J lost 1 base, with 13 bases between them. Germline CDR1 reads MGHRA; CDR2 reads YSYEKL. The CDR3 totals 16 residues. The CDR3 DNA is TGCGCCAGCAGCCAAGACGTTGCGGGACCATCCTACGAGCAGTACTTC. Protein: CASSQDVAGPSYEQYF.

This clonotype was counted many times. The chain has TRBV10-3 and TRBJ2-5; D possibly corresponds to TRBD2 (5 bases). V was pared by 10 bases and J by 5 bases, with 14 bases between. Germline CDR1 is ENHRY and CDR2 is SYGVKD. This CDR3 has 12 amino acids. CDR3 amino acids: CATSGVGETQYF. In DNA, the CDR3 is TGTGCCACGAGCGGAGTCGGGGAGACCCAGTACTTC.

This clonotype was picked up a small number of times. The chain uses TRBV29-1 and TRBJ1-3; D gene ambiguous. This CDR3 is built from 12 residues. Per the germline V gene, CDR1 is SQVTM and CDR2 is ANQGSEA. V was trimmed by 4 bases and J by 3 bases, leaving 7 bases between them. The chain's CDR3 is CSVARVGNTIYF. The CDR3 DNA reads TGCAGCGTTGCCCGGGTTGGAAACACCATATATTTT. Full variable domain (missing parts from reference TRBV29-1 and TRBJ1-3): SAVISQKPSRDICQRGTSLTIQCQVDSQVTMMFWYRQQPGQSLTLIATANQGSEATYESGFVIDKFPISRPNLTFSTLTVSNMSPEDSSIYLCSVARVGNTIYFGEGSWLTVV.

CDR3 bases: TGTGCCAGTACCCCGACAGGCGGACCTTTAGGGAGATCGGCGCAGTTCTTC. It is translated as CASTPTGGPLGRSAQFF. J is TRBJ2-1 and V is TRBV19; D might be TRBD1 (6 bases). The length of the CDR3 is 17 residues. V lost 7 bases to trimming and J lost 12 bases, with 31 bases between them. CDR1 is LNHDA and CDR2 is SQIVND in the germline V gene (reference sequence).

This clonotype showed up just a few times. V is TRBV12-3 or TRBV12-4 and J is TRBJ2-5, with D hard to call. V was trimmed by 5 bases and J by 5 bases, leaving 21 bases between them. This CDR3 has 16 residues. Here the CDR3 DNA reads TGTGCCAGCAGTCGCCCTCTGACTCGTAGAGTCGAGACCCAGTACTTC. This translates into CASSRPLTRRVETQYF.

V is TRBV5-1 and J is TRBJ2-1, with no clear D. The germline V gene encodes CDR1 SGHRS and CDR2 YFSETQ. The CDR3 length is 17 residues. Trimming took off 4 bases at V and 9 bases at J, with 26 bases between the two ends. The CDR3 coding sequence is TGCGCCAGCAGCCTCACTTCGGGCGGTTTGCCCTTGGGTGAGCAGTTCTTC. As protein: CASSLTSGGLPLGEQFF.

This chain uses TRBV20-1 with TRBJ2-7; D is perhaps TRBD1 (5 bases). The V end lost 6 bases, the J end lost 3 bases, and 18 bases lay between the germline ends. CDR1 is DFQATT, CDR2 SNEGSKA, per germline (reference sequence). CDR3 length: 14 amino acids. The CDR3 DNA follows: TGCAGTGCCAAGAAAGGGGCGGTCCACTACGAGCAGTACTTC. Residues: CSAKKGAVHYEQYF.

This clonotype turned up a few times. This CDR3 reads CASTREKQETQYF. CDR3 DNA: TGTGCCAGCACCAGAGAAAAACAAGAGACCCAGTACTTC. The chain employs TRBV2 and TRBJ2-5; D is undetermined. Germline V gives CDR1 SNHLY, CDR2 FYNNEI. The CDR3 consists of 13 residues. V dropped 7 bases and J dropped 2 bases, with 11 bases sitting between them.

This clonotype has just a few counts. The chain uses TRBV12-3 or TRBV12-4 and TRBJ2-7; the D call may be TRBD1 or TRBD2 (5 bases each). The CDR3 runs 15 residues. Trimming took 6 bases from V and 5 from J, leaving 20 bases between them. This chain's CDR3 is CASREGPGPPDEQYF. DNA for the CDR3: TGTGCCAGCAGAGAAGGACCGGGACCGCCTGACGAGCAGTACTTC.

This clonotype has at least ten counts. The gene calls are TRBV20-1 and TRBJ2-1; D gene ambiguous. V was pared by 6 bases and J by 9 bases, with 21 bases between. The length of the CDR3 is 14 residues. Germline V lookup: CDR1 DFQATT, CDR2 SNEGSKA (reference sequence). The CDR3, as DNA: TGCAGTGCCAGACCCCCTAATAGGTTAGGTGAGCAGTTCTTC. Residues: CSARPPNRLGEQFF.

The genes are TRBV7-2 and TRBJ1-4; no firm D call. This CDR3 is 11 amino acids long. V gave up 4 bases and J gave up 8 bases, with 5 bases separating them. Germline CDR1 is SGHTA and CDR2 is FQGNSA. CDR3 DNA: TGTGCCAGCAGCTATGGGGAAAAACTGTTTTTT. It is translated as CASSYGEKLFF.

This clonotype was seen repeatedly, ten times or more. The rearrangement uses TRBV20-1 and TRBJ2-5; no reliable D call. The ends were cut back, 3 bases at V and 3 bases at J, with 8 bases in the middle. The CDR3 is 12 residues long. Looked up from germline, CDR1 is DFQATT and CDR2 is SNEGSKA (reference sequence). CDR3 DNA sequence: TGCAGTGCTAGTGGTCGAGAAGAGACCCAGTACTTC. Encoded protein: CSASGREETQYF.

This chain connects TRBV18 to TRBJ1-2; D call uncertain. The length of the CDR3 is 14 residues. Germline V gives CDR1 KGHSH, CDR2 LQKENI. Trimming took 6 bases from V and 0 from J, leaving 11 bases between them. CDR3 residues: CASSPNRANYGYTF. DNA for the CDR3: TGTGCCAGCTCGCCCAACAGAGCTAACTATGGCTACACCTTC.

As concerns this clonotype: A clone one base away is much larger, so this may be a read error. This chain links TRBV28 with TRBJ2-3; TRBD2 agrees at 7 bases. Germline-derived CDR1 and CDR2 are MDHEN and SYDVKM. The CDR3 contains 14 residues. The CDR3 spells CASSWGGYTDRQYF. The CDR3 DNA follows: TGTGCCAGCAGCTGGGGGGGTTACACAGATAGGCAGTATTTT.

Worth noting for this clonotype: Just one base apart from a much larger clone, this may be a read error. The V call is TRBV5-6, the J call TRBJ1-1; D uncertain. CDR1 SGHDT and CDR2 YYEEEE come from the germline V gene. There are 12 residues in the CDR3. The germline V and J ends were trimmed by 5 bases and 10 bases, with 15 bases remaining between them. Here the CDR3 DNA reads TGTGCCAGCAGAACGATCGGAGTGGCAGCTTTCTTT. Amino acids: CASRTIGVAAFF. Using reference TRBV5-6 and TRBJ1-1 for the parts outside the CDR3, the full variable domain is DAGVTQSPTHLIKTRGQQVTLRCSPKSGHDTVSWYQQALGQGPQFIFQYYEEEERQRGNFPDRFSGHQFPNYSSELNVNALLLGDSALYLCASRTIGVAAFFGQGTRLTVV.

The sample holds many counts of this clonotype. This chain joins TRBV30 and TRBJ2-7; 9 bases line up with TRBD1. The CDR3 runs to 14 residues. The V gene end was trimmed by 4 bases and the J gene end by 3 bases; junction bases not matched to a gene: 7. CDR1 is GTSNPN and CDR2 is SVGIG in the germline V gene (reference sequence). CDR3: CAWKTGTGNYEQYF. The CDR3 coding sequence is TGTGCCTGGAAAACCGGGACAGGGAACTACGAGCAGTACTTC.

This clonotype was counted many times. The chain carries TRBV29-1 and TRBJ2-2, with 10 positions matching TRBD1. The V segment lost 4 bases and the J segment 4 bases; nucleotides outside the gene matches: 9. Germline CDR1 reads SQVTM; CDR2 reads ANQGSEA. The CDR3 has 16 residues. The CDR3 DNA follows: TGCAGCGTTGCTCTGAGTGGGACAGGGGTCACCGGGGAGCTGTTTTTT. Protein: CSVALSGTGVTGELFF.

This chain joins TRBV7-6 and TRBJ1-5; TRBD1 might be the D (5 bases). V was cut by 2 bases and J by 5 bases, with 25 bases left in between. This CDR3 has 19 amino acids. Per the germline V gene, CDR1 is SGHVS and CDR2 is FNYEAQ. CDR3 sequence reads: CASSLRVGGISENDQPQHF. Written as DNA, the CDR3 is TGTGCCAGCAGCTTAAGGGTCGGGGGGATCTCCGAAAACGATCAGCCCCAGCATTTT.

This clonotype was observed at least ten times. The CDR3 DNA reads TGTGCCAGCGTTGGAGCGGGAGTGGAGACCCAGTACTTC. As protein: CASVGAGVETQYF. The V gene is TRBV11-2, the J gene TRBJ2-5; 8 bases are a match to TRBD2. V shed 8 bases, J shed 5 bases, and the junction held 7 bases outside the gene matches. Germline V gene sequence: CDR1 SGHAT, CDR2 FQNNGV. The CDR3 covers 13 residues.

At least ten counts were recorded for this clonotype. The chain employs TRBV5-1 and TRBJ2-1, with 7 bases lining up with TRBD2. Unmatched junction bases numbered 6, after V lost 0 bases and J lost 0 bases. The CDR3 is made up of 17 amino acids. Germline V gene sequence: CDR1 SGHRS, CDR2 YFSETQ. The CDR3 sequence: CASSLVLGGSSYNEQFF. In DNA, the CDR3 is TGCGCCAGCAGCTTGGTCTTAGGCGGGAGCTCCTACAATGAGCAGTTCTTC.

This clonotype has just one count. The chain has TRBV5-1 and TRBJ2-7, with D maybe TRBD2 (5 bases). Trimming shortened V by 2 bases and J by 7 bases, and 10 bases separated the two germline ends. From germline, CDR1 is SGHRS and CDR2 YFSETQ. This CDR3 has 12 residues. The DNA for the CDR3 is TGCGCCAGCAGCTTTGGACTGGGAGAGCAGTACTTC. Protein: CASSFGLGEQYF.

The chain combines TRBV29-1 with TRBJ2-3, with D hard to call. The CDR3 spans 12 residues. CDR1 and CDR2 from the germline V gene are SQVTM and ANQGSEA. The ends were cut back, 7 bases at V and 6 bases at J, with 14 bases in the middle. The CDR3 coding sequence is TGCAGCGCAAGTAGGGATACCGATACGCAGTATTTT. Translating it yields CSASRDTDTQYF.

This clonotype was observed at least ten times. The chain links TRBV20-1 to TRBJ2-1, with D possibly TRBD2 on 6 matching bases. The germline V and J ends were trimmed by 3 bases and 8 bases, with 11 bases remaining between them. CDR1 and CDR2 from the germline V gene are DFQATT and SNEGSKA (reference sequence). The CDR3 totals 12 residues. The CDR3: CSASRLVDEQFF. Written as DNA, the CDR3 is TGCAGTGCTAGTAGACTAGTCGATGAGCAGTTCTTC.

With respect to this clonotype: At one boundary the junction diverges from the germline segment, which might be a read error. This sequence joins TRBV7-9 and TRBJ2-7; the match to TRBD2 covers 10 bases. CDR3 length: 14 residues. Germline CDR1 reads SEHNR; CDR2 reads FQNEAQ (reference sequence). Here the CDR3 DNA reads TGTGCCAGCAGCTCCGGGACTAGCGCCTACGAGCAGTCCTTC. This translates into CASSSGTSAYEQSF.

In its sample, this clonotype was seen a few times. The chain recombines TRBV5-1 with TRBJ2-1, with TRBD2 identical over 7 bases. The CDR3 sequence is 14 residues long. V was pared by 0 bases and J by 8 bases, with 5 bases of the junction left unmatched. Germline CDR1 is SGHRS and CDR2 is YFSETQ. DNA for the CDR3: TGCGCCAGCAGCTTGGATCCTAGCGGCTATGAGCAGTTCTTC. It yields the protein CASSLDPSGYEQFF.

This clonotype was seen ten or more times. This chain joins TRBV5-1 and TRBJ2-3; no firm D call. Trimming removed 5 bases at V and 0 bases at J, with 4 bases between. Looked up from germline, CDR1 is SGHRS and CDR2 is YFSETQ. This CDR3 has 12 residues. The CDR3 here is CASRPSTDTQYF. Written as DNA, the CDR3 is TGCGCCAGCAGACCCAGCACAGATACGCAGTATTTT.

This clonotype was seen many times. This chain links TRBV7-9 with TRBJ2-1, with D unresolved. The CDR3 runs 12 residues. Germline V lookup: CDR1 SEHNR, CDR2 FQNEAQ (reference sequence). Trimming cost V 3 bases and J 8 bases, with 8 bases left between them. CDR3 nucleotide sequence: TGTGCCAGCAGCTTGAGAGACGATGAGCAGTTCTTC. It encodes CASSLRDDEQFF. The whole variable domain, filled in from reference TRBV7-9 and TRBJ2-1, reads DTGVSQNPRHKITKRGQNVTFRCDPISEHNRLYWYRQTLGQGPEFLTYFQNEAQLEKSRLLSDRFSAERPKGSFSTLEIQRTEQGDSAMYLCASSLRDDEQFFGPGTRLTVL.

Many counts were recorded for this clonotype. The chain is built from TRBV20-1 and TRBJ2-3, with 8 positions matching TRBD2. Germline lookup yields CDR1 DFQATT and CDR2 SNEGSKA (reference sequence). The CDR3 length is 16 residues. The J segment lost 5 bases and the V segment lost 0 bases, leaving 10 bases of the junction unmatched. This CDR3 is CSARDSVSGIGDTQYF. CDR3 DNA sequence: TGCAGTGCTAGAGATTCGGTTAGCGGGATCGGAGATACGCAGTATTTT.

The chain employs TRBV5-1 and TRBJ1-1, with D maybe TRBD1 (6 bases). This CDR3 spans 18 amino acids. Germline V gene lookup returns CDR1 SGHRS and CDR2 YFSETQ. Trimming pared 4 bases from V and 1 base from J, leaving 23 bases between. The CDR3 coding sequence is TGCGCCAGCAGCCCGCTAGGGGGGGCGCCCGGACGGAACACTGAAGCTTTCTTT. It yields the protein CASSPLGGAPGRNTEAFF.